The rows below give T cell receptor beta chains drawn from one sample of a study of shared clonotypes between healthy human individuals. Method: immunoSEQ multiplex PCR; TCRdb's copy keeps in-frame clones and lacks some. The sample holds about 690,000 clones; about 90% are singletons and the top ten take about a third. Sequencing was done on a sample of memory CD8+ T cells from PBMCs. The origin of the receptors is a man aged 18 to 30 in good health. Some clones in this sample may be carry-over from other donors' samples. Each CDR3 is given with its conserved first and last residue. The order of the fields is J gene, clone size, V gene, D gene, CDR3 protein, CDR3 DNA. D genes are given only for firm matches. Some rows mark clone size as missing; the rest say once, few, many or name a class of expanded clone.

>TRBJ2-5|NA|TRBV7-6|NA
CASSLASSSGLTTTRYF
TGTGCCAGCAGCTTAGCGTCTAGTAGCGGACTGACAACGACCCGGTACTTC
>TRBJ2-1|NA|TRBV4-1|TRBD1
CASSRTGEINEQFF
TGCGCCAGCAGCCGGACAGGGGAGATCAATGAGCAGTTCTTC
>TRBJ2-7|NA|TRBV5-1|TRBD2
CASSLELAGFHEQYF
TGCGCCAGCAGCTTGGAACTAGCGGGATTCCACGAGCAGTACTTC
>TRBJ2-1|NA|TRBV27|TRBD1
CASSFIGQANEQFF
TGTGCCAGCAGTTTTATAGGACAGGCCAATGAGCAGTTCTTC
>TRBJ2-2|NA|TRBV21-1|NA
CASSKAQAYGELFF
TGTGCCAGCAGCAAAGCCCAAGCGTACGGGGAGCTGTTTTTT
>TRBJ1-1|NA|TRBV7-9|NA
CASSLRGGVETEAFF
TGTGCCAGCAGCTTACGGGGGGGTGTTGAGACTGAAGCTTTCTTT
>TRBJ2-1|NA|TRBV19|NA
CASGDWEQFF
TGTGCCAGTGGCGATTGGGAGCAGTTCTTC
>TRBJ2-7|NA|TRBV27|NA
CASSFRRDDEQYF
TGTGCCAGCAGTTTCCGCAGGGACGACGAGCAGTACTTC
>TRBJ2-3|many|TRBV4-2|NA
CASSQGGQVTDTQYF
TGTGCCAGCAGCCAAGGCGGACAAGTTACAGATACGCAGTATTTT
>TRBJ2-5|NA|TRBV6-5|NA
CASTGARERETQYF
TGTGCCAGCACAGGGGCGAGGGAGCGAGAGACCCAGTACTTC
>TRBJ1-1|few|TRBV5-1|NA
CASSLSRVELNTEAFF
TGCGCCAGCAGCTTGAGCAGGGTGGAATTGAACACTGAAGCTTTCTTT
>TRBJ2-7|NA|TRBV6-5|TRBD2
CASSSRTSGIQRQYF
TGTGCCAGCAGTTCCAGGACTAGCGGGATACAACGGCAGTACTTC
>TRBJ1-5|NA|TRBV28|NA
CASISLGAPRGYQPQHF
TGTGCCAGCATCTCCCTAGGCGCGCCGAGAGGGTATCAGCCCCAGCATTTT
>TRBJ2-5|NA|TRBV2|NA
CASSELMGEETQYF
TGTGCCAGCAGTGAACTAATGGGGGAAGAGACCCAGTACTTC
>TRBJ2-7|NA|TRBV29-1|NA
CSAVLTGHYEQYF
TGCAGCGCTGTCCTCACGGGGCACTACGAGCAGTACTTC
>TRBJ2-3|NA|TRBV15|TRBD2
CATGKRGEPDTQYF
TGTGCCACCGGAAAGCGGGGGGAGCCGGATACGCAGTATTTT
>TRBJ2-7|NA|TRBV7-8|TRBD1
CASSGRDREHVEQYF
TGTGCCAGCAGCGGCCGGGACAGGGAACACGTCGAGCAGTACTTC
>TRBJ1-1|NA|TRBV9|NA
CASSVNGGTEAFF
TGTGCCAGCAGCGTAAATGGGGGCACTGAAGCTTTCTTT
>TRBJ2-3|NA|TRBV5-1|NA
CASSLTDTQYF
TGCGCCAGCAGCCTAACAGATACGCAGTATTTT
>TRBJ2-1|NA|TRBV27|TRBD1
CASSGPTGGNEQFF
TGTGCCAGCAGTGGGCCGACAGGGGGCAATGAGCAGTTCTTC
>TRBJ2-2|NA|TRBV28|NA
CASSSAGRTGELFF
TGTGCCAGCAGTTCTGCAGGGCGGACCGGGGAGCTGTTTTTT
>TRBJ2-5|NA|TRBV29-1|NA
CSVELRMTGGQETQYF
TGCAGCGTTGAACTCAGGATGACAGGCGGACAAGAGACCCAGTACTTC
>TRBJ2-3|NA|TRBV9|TRBD2
CASSEKAGGPADTQYF
TGTGCCAGCAGCGAGAAGGCGGGAGGGCCGGCAGATACGCAGTATTTT
>TRBJ1-2|NA|TRBV11-2|TRBD1
CASSSGQGGHGYTF
TGTGCCAGCAGCTCCGGACAGGGGGGACATGGCTACACCTTC
>TRBJ2-1|NA|TRBV12-5|TRBD1
CASGLVLGQGATNNEQFF
TGTGCTAGTGGTTTGGTACTTGGACAGGGGGCGACGAACAATGAGCAGTTCTTC
>TRBJ2-6|NA|TRBV5-1|TRBD1
CASSPRDRGPNSGANVLTF
TGCGCCAGCAGCCCCCGGGACAGGGGGCCCAACTCTGGGGCCAACGTCCTGACTTTC
>TRBJ1-1|NA|TRBV11-2|NA
CASSLDQAGDTEAFF
TGTGCCAGCAGCTTAGATCAGGCAGGGGACACTGAAGCTTTCTTT
>TRBJ2-7|once|TRBV19|NA
CASSIRDIIVRGSSYEQYF
TGTGCCAGTAGTATACGGGACATCATAGTTCGGGGGAGCTCCTACGAGCAGTACTTC
>TRBJ2-4|NA|TRBV5-1|NA
CASSRTDAYQNIQYF
TGCGCCAGCAGCCGAACGGACGCCTACCAAAACATTCAGTACTTC
>TRBJ2-7|NA|TRBV27|TRBD1
CASSSRRDRDYEQYF
TGTGCCAGCAGTTCCCGCCGGGACAGGGACTACGAGCAGTACTTC
>TRBJ2-7|NA|TRBV28|NA
CASSLFSYEQYF
TGTGCCAGCAGTCTTTTCTCCTACGAGCAGTACTTC
>TRBJ2-2|NA|TRBV11-1|TRBD2
CASSHIYSGELNTGELFF
TGTGCCAGCAGCCATATCTATAGCGGGGAATTGAACACCGGGGAGCTGTTTTTT
>TRBJ1-3|once|TRBV29-1|TRBD1
CSVVGTDSGNTIYF
TGCAGCGTTGTTGGGACAGACTCTGGAAACACCATATATTTT
>TRBJ2-3|NA|TRBV28|TRBD1
CASSSGTRQGVTDTQYF
TGTGCCAGCAGTTCGGGGACCAGACAGGGGGTGACAGATACGCAGTATTTT
>TRBJ2-3|NA|TRBV9|NA
CASSPNREDTQYF
TGTGCCAGCAGCCCCAATAGGGAAGATACGCAGTATTTT
>TRBJ2-7|NA|TRBV7-8|NA
CASSKGGTYYYEQYF
TGTGCCAGCAGCAAAGGGGGGACTTACTACTACGAGCAGTACTTC
>TRBJ2-1|NA|TRBV28|TRBD2
CASSFHRGAVTSARDEQFF
TGTGCCAGCAGTTTCCATAGGGGCGCAGTTACTAGCGCAAGGGATGAGCAGTTCTTC